This T cell receptor (beta chain) was found in a study of blood T cell repertoires in COVID-19. On the study more broadly: Acute and convalescent COVID-19 specimens originated in the United States, Italy and Spain. From T cells, B-cell-depleted T cells, or PBMCs came the material, which was cDNA or gDNA.

Study processing details: The authors estimated nucleated cell counts from reference gene primer amplification. This table comes from immunoSEQ multiplex PCR, and its TCRdb copy is limited to in-frame clones, with some not included. The V and J calls and the clone size are those of that table, but D and trimming were determined from the DNA. Among some 290,000 clones listed, about 85% were seen once. The material sequenced was peripheral blood. The TCR was taken from a woman aged 50 to 65 who had recovered from COVID-19.

CDR3 sequence (DNA): TGTGCCAGCAGTTACTCTTCCGGGACAGGCCGCTATGGCTACACCTTC. Amino acids: CASSYSSGTGRYGYTF. The chain is built from TRBV6-5 and TRBJ1-2, with 8 bases matching TRBD1. The CDR3 runs to 16 residues. The germline CDR1 and CDR2 sequences are MNHEY and SVGAGI. Losses at the gene ends were 0 bases for V and 4 bases for J; bases not matched to a gene: 7.